Listed here are 13 T cell receptor beta chains from one sample, sequenced in a study of cytomegalovirus exposure and HLA in healthy donors. PCR involved 60 Vbeta and 13 Jbeta primers. Sequenced by immunoSEQ multiplex PCR; TCRdb stores in-frame clones only, minus some. The sample carries approximately 160,000 clones, approximately 75% recorded once. Specimen: PBMCs. The receptors here all came from a young woman in good health and CMV-seronegative.

V usage is TRBV28 and J usage is TRBJ2-1; 7 bases are a match to TRBD1. The germline V gene encodes CDR1 MDHEN and CDR2 SYDVKM. V lost 4 bases, J lost 3 bases, and 9 bases stayed unmatched. The CDR3 is made up of 16 amino acids. The CDR3 sequence: CASSYDFPGGYNEQFF. In DNA, the CDR3 is TGTGCCAGCAGTTATGATTTCCCAGGGGGCTACAATGAGCAGTTCTTC.

The gene calls are TRBV2 and TRBJ2-1, with 8 bases lining up with TRBD1. The CDR3 length is 16 residues. Germline V lookup: CDR1 SNHLY, CDR2 FYNNEI. Germline trimming cut 6 bases from V and 0 bases from J; bases unmatched to any gene: 7. CDR3 nucleotide sequence: TGTGCCAGCAGACGGGACAGGCGAAGCTCCTACAATGAGCAGTTCTTC. Its protein product is CASRRDRRSSYNEQFF.

This clone showed up just a few times. J is TRBJ1-5 and V is TRBV19; D unclear. Trimming took off 4 bases at V and 6 bases at J, with 13 bases between the two ends. The length of the CDR3 is 14 residues. The germline V gene has CDR1 LNHDA and CDR2 SQIVND (reference sequence). CDR3 amino acids: CASSRFGVGQPQHF. CDR3 sequence (DNA): TGTGCCAGTAGTAGATTCGGGGTCGGTCAGCCCCAGCATTTT.

J is TRBJ1-5 and V is TRBV19; perhaps TRBD1 as D (5 bases). Trimming pared 0 bases from V and 0 bases from J, leaving 9 bases between. CDR1 and CDR2 from the germline V gene are LNHDA and SQIVND (reference sequence). The CDR3 has 16 residues. Here the CDR3 DNA reads TGTGCCAGTAGTATAGAAACAGGTCATAGCAATCAGCCCCAGCATTTT. Residues: CASSIETGHSNQPQHF.

The V call is TRBV4-1, the J call TRBJ2-7; maybe TRBD1 (5 bases). Trimming pared 3 bases from V and 3 bases from J, leaving 18 bases between. Germline CDR1 and CDR2: MGHRA and YSYEKL. The CDR3 has 16 amino acids. The CDR3 loop reads CASSQNVVGANYEQYF. Here the CDR3 DNA reads TGCGCCAGCAGCCAGAACGTGGTAGGGGCGAACTACGAGCAGTACTTC.

A single count supports this clone. Other DNA sequences in the sample encode the same CDR3. The chain has TRBV28 and TRBJ2-7; 9 nucleotides align to TRBD2. V shed 11 bases, J shed 5 bases, and the junction held 19 bases outside the gene matches. Germline V gives CDR1 MDHEN, CDR2 SYDVKM. The CDR3 is 16 amino acids. Here the CDR3 DNA reads TGTGCCTCTCAATTAGCGGGAGACCCCCGGCGCGACGAGCAGTACTTC. This codes for CASQLAGDPRRDEQYF. The full variable domain, rest sourced from reference TRBV28 and TRBJ2-7, is DVKVTQSSRYLVKRTGEKVFLECVQDMDHENMFWYRQDPGLGLRLIYFSYDVKMKEKGDIPEGYSVSREKKERFSLILESASTNQTSMYLCASQLAGDPRRDEQYFGPGTRLTVT.

DNA of the CDR3: TGTGCCAGCAGCTTGGATCGGGGGATTCAGCCCCAGCATTTT. It codes for CASSLDRGIQPQHF. The V and J genes are TRBV11-2 and TRBJ1-5; a weak D match, TRBD1 (5 bases). Germline CDR1 and CDR2: SGHAT and FQNNGV. Trimming left V 3 bases short and J 6 bases short, with 12 bases between. This CDR3 has 14 amino acids.

This chain joins TRBV6-6 and TRBJ2-5; D unclear. TRBJ2-7 matches the DNA end more closely, so the J call is doubtful. The length of the CDR3 is 15 residues. Germline-derived CDR1 and CDR2 are MNHNY and SVGAGI (reference sequence). This CDR3 is CASSYFPGSTYEQYF. CDR3 DNA sequence: TGTGCCAGCAGTTACTTTCCAGGTTCGACCTACGAGCAGTACTTC.

The chain employs TRBV27 and TRBJ1-6, with D tentatively TRBD1 (6 bases). Germline V gene data show CDR1 as MNHEY and CDR2 as SMNVEV (reference sequence). V was cut by 2 bases and J by 4 bases, with 12 bases left in between. This CDR3 spans 16 amino acids. For the CDR3, the DNA is TGTGCCAGCAGTTTAAGTCCGGACAGATATAATTCACCCCTCCACTTT. Translating gives CASSLSPDRYNSPLHF.

CDR3 nucleotide sequence: TGTGCCAGCAGCCGCCGTCCCGGGACTAGCGGGAGAGGATCCGAGCAGTACTTC. This translates into CASSRRPGTSGRGSEQYF. The V and J genes are TRBV13 and TRBJ2-7; 14 bases align to TRBD2. CDR1 is PRHDT, CDR2 FYEKMQ, per germline (reference sequence). The CDR3 has 18 residues. The J segment lost 6 bases and the V segment lost 5 bases, leaving 15 bases of the junction unmatched.

This clone turned up a few times. The V and J genes are TRBV29-1 and TRBJ1-1; D might be TRBD1 (6 bases). Germline assignment: CDR1 SQVTM and CDR2 ANQGSEA. V lost 4 bases to trimming and J lost 1 base, with 16 bases between them. The CDR3 spans 15 residues. The CDR3 reads CSVVSDRLRNTEAFF. The CDR3 DNA reads TGCAGCGTTGTAAGTGACAGGCTAAGGAACACTGAAGCTTTCTTT.

This chain connects TRBV19 to TRBJ1-2, with no clear D. The CDR3 sequence is 15 residues long. The V and J ends lost 4 bases and 5 bases respectively, with 17 bases between them. The germline gives CDR1 LNHDA, CDR2 SQIVND (reference sequence). The chain's CDR3 is CASSTPQRALYGYTF. CDR3 nucleotide sequence: TGTGCCAGTAGTACCCCACAGAGGGCCCTTTATGGCTACACCTTC.

This clone was seen once. The chain recombines TRBV5-6 with TRBJ1-6; D is unresolved. The V and J ends lost 0 bases and 8 bases respectively, with 15 bases between them. The CDR3 consists of 16 residues. Germline V gene lookup returns CDR1 SGHDT and CDR2 YYEEEE. The CDR3 here is CASSLAFTAGYSPLHF. In DNA form, the CDR3 reads TGTGCCAGCAGCTTGGCCTTTACGGCAGGCTATTCACCCCTCCACTTT.